The 2 T cell receptor beta chains in this list originate from one sample, sequenced in a study of T-cell reconstitution after alpha-beta-depleted transplantation in children. Unique molecular identifiers featured in how the TCRbeta library was prepared. MiXCR was run by TCRdb on the PCR reads, yielding one entry per CDR3 protein. Here the sample spans 250,000 to 300,000 distinct CDR3 sequences, nearly 10% being singletons. The sequences come from PBMCs from the stem cell graft donor, collected from the stem cell graft. All receptors come from a human donor who donated a stem cell graft to a child with SCID.

This chain links TRBV6-1 with TRBJ2-3; 11 bases fit TRBD2. V shed 7 bases, J shed 2 bases, and the junction held 14 bases outside the gene matches. Germline CDR1 MNHNS, CDR2 SASEGT. The CDR3 runs 18 residues. The CDR3 spells CASTRWALAGALTDTQYF. In DNA, the CDR3 is TGTGCCAGCACCCGATGGGCACTAGCGGGGGCCCTCACAGATACGCAGTATTTT.

This clonotype has at least ten counts. The genes are TRBV9 and TRBJ1-1; TRBD1 agrees at 8 bases. The V segment lost 4 bases and the J segment 0 bases; nucleotides outside the gene matches: 5. Looked up from germline, CDR1 is SGDLS and CDR2 is YYNGEE. The CDR3 loop spans 15 amino acids. The CDR3 sequence: CASSPRTGMNTEAFF. The CDR3 nucleotides read TGTGCCAGCAGCCCGAGGACAGGGATGAACACTGAAGCTTTCTTT.